The clone carrying this T cell receptor (beta chain) was found a few times. Antigen unknown. This specimen belongs to a study of beta chain features in type 1 diabetes. Study outcomes and limitations: Among all four CD4+ subsets, Type 1 diabetes patients had TCRB CDR3s that were moderately but significantly shorter.

The authors sorted CD4+ naive, central memory, regulatory and stem cell-like memory cells via CD45RO/CCR7/CD25/CD127/CD95/CD27. Reverse transcribing all isolated RNA meant expressed TCRB transcripts were sequenced. Measured with immunoSEQ multiplex PCR; TCRdb has only the in-frame clones, and not every one. Of about 340,000 clones in the sample, approximately 13% were seen once. This clonotype was sampled from a woman in her late teens or twenties with type 1 diabetes. Input material: naive CD4+ T cells from blood.

CDR3 DNA: TGTGCCAGCTCATCAAACCGCGGGAACGAGCAGTACTTC. It yields the protein CASSSNRGNEQYF. This chain connects TRBV18 to TRBJ2-7; possible D gene TRBD2, 6 bases. The CDR3 has 13 amino acids. The ends were cut back, 5 bases at V and 5 bases at J, with 13 bases in the middle. The V gene's germline CDR1 is KGHSH and CDR2 LQKENI.